These T cell receptor beta chains were read from a single sample in a study of cytomegalovirus exposure and HLA in healthy donors. Using immunoSEQ multiplex PCR, the repertoire was profiled, and TCRdb retains in-frame clones only, with some absent. Of roughly 200,000 clones listed, approximately 11% were seen once; the top ten hold under 10%. Sequenced input: PBMCs. The source is a man aged 45-65 years in good health and CMV-seropositive. Each CDR3 is given with its conserved first and last residue. D genes are given only for firm matches. Clone sizes are given selectively: once, few, many, or a class where the clone is expanded.

>NA|TRBJ2-7|TRBV5-6|NA
CASSLYDEQYF
TGTGCCAGCAGCCTGTATGACGAGCAGTACTTC
>NA|TRBJ2-3|TRBV12-5|TRBD2
CASGPIRLAGVVGTQYF
TGTGCTAGTGGTCCAATCCGACTAGCGGGGGTGGTCGGAACGCAGTATTTT
>NA|TRBJ1-2|TRBV13|TRBD1
CASSFWTGGVKDYGYTF
TGTGCCAGCAGCTTCTGGACAGGGGGGGTTAAGGACTATGGCTACACCTTC
>few|TRBJ2-4|TRBV5-8|NA
CASSPQGWWAKNIQYF
TGTGCCAGCAGCCCCCAGGGGTGGTGGGCCAAAAACATTCAGTACTTC
>NA|TRBJ2-3|TRBV7-3|NA
CASSPPRGTQYF
TGTGCCAGCAGCCCACCCCGGGGTACGCAGTATTTT
>NA|TRBJ2-2|TRBV7-2|NA
CASRSTVNTGELFF
TGTGCCAGCAGGTCGACAGTTAACACCGGGGAGCTGTTTTTT
>NA|TRBJ1-1|TRBV2|NA
CASSEVGALTAFF
TGTGCCAGCAGTGAGGTGGGGGCCCTCACGGCTTTCTTT
>few|TRBJ1-2|TRBV6-6|TRBD1
CASSYSGTGSSYGYTF
TGTGCCAGCAGTTACTCGGGGACAGGGTCTTCCTATGGCTACACCTTC
>few|TRBJ1-3|TRBV5-6|NA
CASSLGQINSGNTIYF
TGTGCCAGCAGCTTGGGGCAGATAAACTCTGGAAACACCATATATTTT
>NA|TRBJ2-1|TRBV11-3|NA
CASSLTRGHNEQFF
TGTGCCAGCAGCTTAACCAGGGGCCACAATGAGCAGTTCTTC
>NA|TRBJ1-6|TRBV6-1|TRBD1
CASSAQDRGNSPLHF
TGTGCCAGCAGTGCCCAGGACAGGGGGAATTCACCCCTCCACTTT
>few|TRBJ1-2|TRBV6-1|TRBD1
CASSEPGQHYGYTF
TGTGCCAGCAGTGAACCGGGACAGCACTATGGCTACACCTTC
>few|TRBJ1-1|TRBV4-2|NA
CASSQATDNTEAFF
TGTGCCAGCAGCCAAGCAACAGATAACACTGAAGCTTTCTTT
>NA|TRBJ1-2|TRBV5-1|TRBD1
CASSLEGWDSSYGYTF
TGCGCCAGCAGCTTGGAGGGGTGGGACAGCAGCTATGGCTACACCTTC
>few|TRBJ2-7|TRBV30|TRBD1
CAWTQGFVHEQYF
TGTGCCTGGACACAGGGGTTCGTCCACGAGCAGTACTTC
>NA|TRBJ1-2|TRBV10-3|NA
CAISESVGGGGYTF
TGTGCCATCAGTGAGTCTGTCGGCGGAGGTGGCTACACCTTC
>few|TRBJ1-3|TRBV30|TRBD1
CAWSAGGVNTIYF
TGTGCCTGGAGTGCAGGGGGCGTGAACACCATATATTTT
>few|TRBJ1-4|TRBV4-3|NA
CASSQEGQTNEKLFF
TGCGCCAGCAGCCAAGAGGGCCAGACAAATGAAAAACTGTTTTTT
>NA|TRBJ1-5|TRBV19|TRBD1
CASSTPGQGVQPQHF
TGTGCCAGTAGTACTCCCGGACAGGGAGTACAGCCCCAGCATTTT
>NA|TRBJ2-5|TRBV5-1|TRBD1
CASTLTGGQETQYF
TGCGCCAGCACCCTGACAGGGGGACAAGAGACCCAGTACTTC
>NA|TRBJ2-2|TRBV9|NA
CASSWGRTGELFF
TGTGCCAGCAGCTGGGGGCGTACCGGGGAGCTGTTTTTT
>NA|TRBJ1-1|TRBV7-9|TRBD1
CASSVDRGLPGTEAFF
TGTGCCAGCAGCGTCGACAGGGGGCTTCCGGGGACTGAAGCTTTCTTT
>NA|TRBJ1-5|TRBV7-8|NA
CASSLLQGYSNQPQHF
TGTGCCAGCAGCTTACTACAGGGATATAGCAATCAGCCCCAGCATTTT
>NA|TRBJ1-4|TRBV30|NA
CAWSVVMRNEKLFF
TGTGCCTGGAGTGTGGTTATGAGGAATGAAAAACTGTTTTTT
>NA|TRBJ2-3|TRBV4-2|NA
CASSQVTGAEDTQYF
TGTGCCAGCAGCCAAGTAACTGGAGCAGAGGATACGCAGTATTTT
>NA|TRBJ2-1|TRBV15|NA
CATSRDSTRATTYNEQFF
TGTGCCACCAGCAGAGATTCGACGCGGGCGACAACCTACAATGAGCAGTTCTTC
>NA|TRBJ2-1|TRBV5-1|TRBD2
CASRAGTSGDNEQFF
TGCGCCAGCAGGGCCGGGACTAGCGGTGACAATGAGCAGTTCTTC
>few|TRBJ1-5|TRBV19|TRBD1
CASSRDSSNQPQHF
TGTGCCAGTAGCCGGGACAGCTCCAATCAGCCCCAGCATTTT
>NA|TRBJ1-4|TRBV7-9|TRBD1
CASKRDRDRGREKLFF
TGTGCCAGCAAAAGGGACCGGGACAGGGGGCGTGAAAAACTGTTTTTT
>few|TRBJ2-5|TRBV14|NA
CASSQVVMETQYF
TGTGCCAGCAGCCAAGTAGTAATGGAGACCCAGTACTTC
>NA|TRBJ1-2|TRBV28|NA
CASSLPGYGYTF
TGTGCCAGCAGTTTACCAGGCTATGGCTACACCTTC
>NA|TRBJ1-6|TRBV6-6|NA
CASRDRQRYNSPLHF
TGTGCCAGCAGAGACCGACAGAGATATAATTCACCCCTCCACTTT
>NA|TRBJ1-1|TRBV19|NA
CASSIGSDSPWTEAFF
TGTGCCAGTAGTATAGGGTCGGACAGCCCCTGGACTGAAGCTTTCTTT
>NA|TRBJ1-1|TRBV6-4|TRBD1
CASREQGGSNTEAFF
TGTGCCAGCAGGGAACAGGGGGGGTCCAACACTGAAGCTTTCTTT
>NA|TRBJ2-3|TRBV7-6|TRBD2
CASSLGTSGGADTQYF
TGTGCCAGCAGCTTAGGGACTAGCGGGGGGGCAGATACGCAGTATTTT
>few|TRBJ1-1|TRBV7-3|TRBD1
CASSHTRSTGGDTEAFF
TGTGCCAGCAGCCATACTAGATCGACAGGGGGTGACACTGAAGCTTTCTTT
>few|TRBJ1-5|TRBV7-2|TRBD1
CASSREGTGGNQPQHF
TGTGCCAGCAGCCGAGAGGGGACAGGGGGCAATCAGCCCCAGCATTTT
>NA|TRBJ1-2|TRBV10-2|TRBD1
CASNQGADYGYTF
TGCGCCAGCAATCAGGGGGCCGACTATGGCTACACCTTC
>NA|TRBJ1-2|TRBV7-2|NA
CASSLGSRVDYTF
TGTGCCAGCAGCTTAGGTAGCAGGGTCGACTACACCTTC
>few|TRBJ2-5|TRBV6-1|TRBD2
CGTSGSNIRTQYF
TGTGGAACTAGCGGTTCTAACATTAGGACCCAGTACTTC
>NA|TRBJ1-1|TRBV7-9|NA
CASSLGGVEAFF
TGTGCCAGCAGCTTAGGGGGGGTTGAAGCTTTCTTT
>NA|TRBJ1-1|TRBV6-5|TRBD1
CASSYSGQPNTEAFF
TGTGCCAGCAGTTATTCGGGACAGCCGAACACTGAAGCTTTCTTT
>NA|TRBJ2-3|TRBV29-1|NA
CSVDGGSTDTQYF
TGCAGCGTTGACGGGGGAAGCACAGATACGCAGTATTTT
>NA|TRBJ2-7|TRBV29-1|TRBD1
CSVEWTGGSYEQYF
TGCAGCGTTGAATGGACAGGGGGCTCCTACGAGCAGTACTTC
>few|TRBJ2-3|TRBV28|NA
CASLSSTDTQYF
TGTGCCAGCTTAAGCAGCACAGATACGCAGTATTTT
>few|TRBJ1-1|TRBV30|NA
CAWSVRGLNTEAFF
TGTGCCTGGAGTGTAAGGGGGTTGAACACTGAAGCTTTCTTT
>few|TRBJ1-5|TRBV30|NA
CAWSVQGPQPQHF
TGTGCCTGGAGTGTACAGGGTCCTCAGCCCCAGCATTTT
>NA|TRBJ1-1|TRBV5-1|NA
CASSLGGHQNTEAFF
TGCGCCAGCAGCTTGGGGGGGCACCAGAACACTGAAGCTTTCTTT
>few|TRBJ2-2|TRBV15|NA
CATSEGVYTGELFF
TGTGCCACCAGTGAGGGTGTGTACACCGGGGAGCTGTTTTTT
>NA|TRBJ1-5|TRBV7-2|NA
CASSQGGRGPQHF
TGTGCCAGCAGCCAGGGTGGGCGCGGCCCCCAGCATTTT
>NA|TRBJ2-5|TRBV7-2|NA
CASSLYGLRLSQETQYF
TGTGCCAGCAGCTTATATGGCTTGAGGCTAAGCCAAGAGACCCAGTACTTC
>NA|TRBJ2-1|TRBV10-1|NA
CASMGGAFYNEQFF
TGCGCCAGCATGGGGGGGGCCTTCTACAATGAGCAGTTCTTC
>NA|TRBJ1-1|TRBV15|NA
CATSGYRNLNTEAFF
TGTGCCACCAGCGGCTACAGGAACCTAAACACTGAAGCTTTCTTT
>NA|TRBJ2-7|TRBV27|NA
CASSLRHRSSYEQYF
TGTGCCAGCAGTCTTAGACACAGGAGCTCCTACGAGCAGTACTTC
>NA|TRBJ2-1|TRBV11-3|TRBD2
CASSRAAGGQDEQFF
TGTGCCAGCAGTCGGGCCGCGGGGGGTCAAGATGAGCAGTTCTTC
>few|TRBJ2-3|TRBV10-3|NA
CAISEEGQWGLDTQYF
TGTGCCATCAGTGAGGAAGGACAGTGGGGGTTGGATACGCAGTATTTT
>NA|TRBJ2-7|TRBV25-1|TRBD1
CASRGNRPSIDYEQYF
TGCGCCAGCAGGGGGAACAGGCCTTCCATTGACTACGAGCAGTACTTC